Below are 27 T cell receptor beta chains sequenced from a single sample in a study of regulatory T cells in long-lasting Graves disease. According to the study, TCR beta libraries were built with iRepertoire HTBI primers and CDR3-region Arm-PCR. TCRdb independently ran MiXCR on the multiplex PCR reads; one entry per CDR3 protein. The sample includes approximately 390,000 distinct CDR3 sequences, roughly 15% of them seen just once. As for time point: newly diagnosed GD, antithyroid drugs for less than 3 months. Making the TCR library involved RNA that had been extracted from PBMCs. A further study also used this sample, focusing on T cells in Graves' hyperthyroidism and ophthalmopathy.

Sequencing used peripheral blood mononuclear cells (PBMCs), obtained at new diagnosis, from a patient treated with antithyroid drugs. The source is a woman aged 18-29 years with Graves disease.

V usage is TRBV3-1 and J usage is TRBJ1-1, with a weak D call TRBD1 (6 bases). The CDR3 covers 14 residues. With 1 base removed from V and 5 bases from J, the gap between germline ends came to 11 bases. The germline V gene encodes CDR1 LGHDT and CDR2 YNNKEL (reference sequence). CDR3 in amino acids: CASSQGGGRTEAFF. CDR3 DNA sequence: TGTGCCAGCAGCCAAGGGGGGGGGCGGACTGAAGCTTTCTTT.

In this sample, this clonotype turned up many times. The chain carries TRBV3-1 and TRBJ1-2, with a tentative D call TRBD1 (6 bases). Trimming shortened V by 0 bases and J by 1 base, and 6 bases separated the two germline ends. Germline CDR1 LGHDT, CDR2 YNNKEL (reference sequence). CDR3 length: 14 residues. CDR3 residues: CASSQDRGNYGYTF. The CDR3, as DNA: TGTGCCAGCAGCCAAGACAGGGGTAACTATGGCTACACCTTC.

This clonotype occurred a few times. This chain links TRBV30 with TRBJ2-7, with D possibly matching TRBD1 (6 bases). Germline V gene lookup returns CDR1 GTSNPN and CDR2 SVGIG (reference sequence). Between the trimmed V and J ends, which lost 4 bases and 6 bases, there was a span of 16 bases. This CDR3 spans 13 amino acids. The CDR3 reads CAWTGQHLSEQYF. The CDR3, as DNA: TGTGCCTGGACCGGACAGCACCTATCCGAGCAGTACTTC.

This clonotype was found many times. The chain carries TRBV18 and TRBJ1-1; D is perhaps TRBD1 (6 bases). V lost 3 bases and J 4 bases, leaving 12 bases between the germline ends. Germline CDR1 KGHSH, CDR2 LQKENI. This CDR3 has 14 residues. The CDR3 sequence: CASSPREGVTEAFF. As DNA, the CDR3 is TGTGCCAGCTCACCCCGGGAGGGGGTCACTGAAGCTTTCTTT.

The chain carries TRBV3-1 and TRBJ2-7; D is uncertain. Germline loops: CDR1 LGHDT, CDR2 YNNKEL (reference sequence). The length of the CDR3 is 13 residues. The ends were cut back, 6 bases at V and 5 bases at J, with 14 bases in the middle. CDR3 in DNA: TGTGCCAGCAGGAAAGCAGATTTCAACGAGCAGTACTTC. Amino acid sequence: CASRKADFNEQYF.

Ten or more counts support this clonotype. The genes are TRBV20-1 and TRBJ2-1, with D maybe TRBD1 (5 bases). Per the germline V gene, CDR1 is DFQATT and CDR2 is SNEGSKA (reference sequence). The CDR3 covers 15 residues. V lost 5 bases, J lost 3 bases, and 17 bases lay in between. This CDR3 reads CSAPDPGLDYNEQFF. In DNA, the CDR3 is TGCAGTGCTCCTGACCCAGGGCTAGACTACAATGAGCAGTTCTTC.

This clonotype was recorded at least ten times. The chain combines TRBV30 with TRBJ2-1, with 8 nucleotides matching TRBD2. Germline V gene data show CDR1 as GTSNPN and CDR2 as SVGIG (reference sequence). Trimming removed 3 bases from V and 9 bases from J; junction bases left unmatched: 10. The CDR3 runs to 14 residues. The CDR3 region has the DNA TGTGCCTGGAGCCGGACTAGCCGCGGCGGTGAGCAGTTCTTC. Encoded protein: CAWSRTSRGGEQFF.

The J gene is TRBJ1-1, the V gene TRBV6-2 or TRBV6-3; the D gene is possibly TRBD1 (6 bases). The germline V gene has CDR1 MNHEY and CDR2 SVGEGT. V was shortened by 6 bases and J by 2 bases, with 19 bases between the two germline ends. The CDR3 sequence is 16 residues long. The CDR3 DNA sequence: TGTGCCAGCAGCCGATTCTGGGGGGCCACAAACACTGAAGCTTTCTTT. This codes for CASSRFWGATNTEAFF.

On this clonotype: A much more abundant neighbour one base away suggests this may be a read error. As the CDR3 is not closed by the conserved phenylalanine or tryptophan, this likely results from a read error. The chain employs TRBV28 and TRBJ1-5; TRBD1 might be the D (5 bases). The CDR3 sequence is 15 residues long. The V gene's germline CDR1 is MDHEN and CDR2 SYDVKM. Trimming took 0 bases from V and 1 from J, leaving 7 bases between them. The CDR3: CASSLWRDSNQPQHL. In DNA, the CDR3 is TGTGCCAGCAGTTTATGGCGGGACAGCAATCAGCCCCAGCATCTT.

This chain connects TRBV3-1 to TRBJ2-2; TRBD2 matches at 8 bases. CDR1 is LGHDT, CDR2 YNNKEL, per germline (reference sequence). Germline trimming cut 0 bases from V and 0 bases from J; bases unmatched to any gene: 9. CDR3 length: 19 residues. Here the CDR3 reads CASSQEGGGPPSNTGELFF. The CDR3 bases are TGTGCCAGCAGCCAAGAAGGCGGGGGGCCGCCATCGAACACCGGGGAGCTGTTTTTT.

This clonotype was counted many times. The gene calls are TRBV6-1 and TRBJ1-5; 7 bases agree with TRBD1. Germline assignment: CDR1 MNHNS and CDR2 SASEGT. The CDR3 loop spans 14 amino acids. With V trimmed by 2 bases and J by 6 bases, 4 bases remained unmatched. The chain's CDR3 is CASSETGVRQPQHF. CDR3 DNA sequence: TGTGCCAGCAGTGAAACAGGGGTCCGTCAGCCCCAGCATTTT.

This clonotype was observed a handful of times. V is TRBV14 and J is TRBJ2-1, with D possibly TRBD2 on 6 matching bases. CDR1 and CDR2 from the germline V gene are SGHDN and FVKESK. This CDR3 is 15 amino acids long. Trimming removed 4 bases from V and 5 bases from J, with 15 bases in between. The CDR3 here is CASSPQRTINNEQFF. The CDR3 nucleotides are TGTGCCAGCAGCCCACAAAGGACTATAAACAATGAGCAGTTCTTC.

V is TRBV6-2 or TRBV6-3 and J is TRBJ1-2; D not certain. V was pared by 4 bases and J by 0 bases, with 12 bases between. CDR1 and CDR2 from the germline V gene are MNHEY and SVGEGT. The CDR3 runs 15 residues. The DNA of the CDR3 is TGTGCCAGCAGTTCGCCTGACAAGTCTAACTATGGCTACACCTTC. Its protein is CASSSPDKSNYGYTF.

This clonotype has only a few counts. The chain recombines TRBV7-9 with TRBJ2-7; 7 nucleotides match TRBD2. Trimming cost V 0 bases and J 0 bases; bases outside gene matches: 5. CDR3 length: 16 residues. Germline V gene sequence: CDR1 SEHNR, CDR2 FQNEAQ (reference sequence). CDR3 loop: CASSLALAGPSYEQYF. The CDR3 DNA sequence: TGTGCCAGCAGCTTAGCTTTAGCGGGCCCCTCCTACGAGCAGTACTTC.

The chain is built from TRBV19 and TRBJ1-2; the D is unclear. The V and J ends lost 5 bases and 3 bases respectively, with 16 bases between them. CDR1 LNHDA and CDR2 SQIVND come from the germline V gene (reference sequence). The CDR3 extends over 15 amino acids. In DNA form, the CDR3 reads TGTGCCAGTAGTCCAAACTCGGGATTTGACTATGGCTACACCTTC. It specifies CASSPNSGFDYGYTF.

V usage is TRBV6-2 or TRBV6-3 and J usage is TRBJ1-1, with D unresolved. V lost 0 bases to trimming and J lost 10 bases, with 12 bases between them. This CDR3 comprises 13 residues. Per the germline V gene, CDR1 is MNHEY and CDR2 is SVGEGT. The CDR3 coding sequence is TGTGCCAGCAGTTACTCCCCCGCGGCCGGAGCTTTCTTT. It encodes CASSYSPAAGAFF.

This chain uses TRBV14 with TRBJ2-2; no firm D call. Looked up from germline, CDR1 is SGHDN and CDR2 is FVKESK. The CDR3 length is 16 residues. The germline V and J ends were trimmed by 1 base and 4 bases, with 13 bases remaining between them. The CDR3 reads CASSQGPRVATGELFF. The CDR3 DNA is TGTGCCAGCAGCCAAGGGCCTAGGGTCGCCACCGGGGAGCTGTTTTTT.

Remarks on this clonotype: Given a much more abundant clone one base away, this may be a read error. It is likely a read error, because the conserved phenylalanine at the end of the CDR3 is missing. The chain has TRBV7-2 and TRBJ2-1; D is perhaps TRBD2 (5 bases). V gave up 1 base and J gave up 4 bases, with 11 bases separating them. Germline CDR1 and CDR2: SGHTA and FQGNSA. The CDR3 has 15 residues. This CDR3 reads CASSLEGREYNEQFS. In nucleotides, the CDR3 is TGTGCCAGCAGCTTAGAAGGACGGGAATACAATGAGCAGTTCTCC.

This clonotype has a handful of counts. The chain joins TRBV24-1 to TRBJ1-6; possible D gene TRBD1, 5 bases. Trimming left V 5 bases short and J 9 bases short, with 10 bases between. Germline lookup yields CDR1 KGHDR and CDR2 SFDVKD. The CDR3 is made up of 13 amino acids. CDR3 loop: CATSAGGVSPLHF. The CDR3 DNA reads as TGTGCCACCAGTGCGGGGGGTGTTTCACCCCTCCACTTT.

A remark on this clonotype: One end of the junction is discordant with germline, which a read error may explain. V usage is TRBV30 and J usage is TRBJ1-2, with TRBD1 as a possible D gene (5 bases). The germline V gene has CDR1 GTSNPN and CDR2 SVGIG (reference sequence). The CDR3 consists of 14 residues. This chain's CDR3 is CAWRGGGANYDYTF. CDR3 sequence (DNA): TGTGCCTGGAGGGGTGGAGGGGCAAACTATGACTACACCTTC.

The chain joins TRBV19 to TRBJ2-7; D is uncertain. CDR3 size: 14 residues. Trimming left V 3 bases short and J 3 bases short, with 12 bases between. Germline values: CDR1 LNHDA, CDR2 SQIVND (reference sequence). The CDR3 region is CASSIVVRNYEQYF. The DNA of the CDR3 is TGTGCCAGTAGTATCGTCGTCCGGAACTACGAGCAGTACTTC.

CDR3 sequence: CASSREGLGGPDTQYF. The CDR3 region has the DNA TGTGCCAGCAGCCGAGAGGGACTAGGGGGGCCAGATACGCAGTATTTT. The V and J genes are TRBV7-3 and TRBJ2-3, with 8 positions matching TRBD2. The V and J ends lost 5 bases and 4 bases, in that order; junction bases with no gene match: 11. The germline V gene encodes CDR1 SGHTA and CDR2 FQGTGA. CDR3 size: 16 residues.

Ten or more counts support this clonotype. The rearrangement links TRBV2 to TRBJ2-3, with 9 positions matching TRBD2. V dropped 7 bases and J dropped 0; count of bases not matched to a gene: 8. Looked up from germline, CDR1 is SNHLY and CDR2 is FYNNEI. The CDR3 contains 16 residues. Written as DNA, the CDR3 is TGTGCCAGCACCTCAGGGGCGGGAGGGAGCACAGATACGCAGTATTTT. It translates to CASTSGAGGSTDTQYF.

This clonotype was seen repeatedly, ten times or more. The rearrangement links TRBV28 to TRBJ1-1, with D possibly matching TRBD1 (5 bases). The CDR3 sequence is 14 residues long. The germline gives CDR1 MDHEN, CDR2 SYDVKM. V was cut by 6 bases and J by 5 bases, with 16 bases left in between. For the CDR3, the DNA is TGTGCCAGCAGCCCCCCCGGCGGGGGGACTGAAGCTTTCTTT. Residues: CASSPPGGGTEAFF. The whole variable domain, filled in from reference TRBV28 and TRBJ1-1, reads DVKVTQSSRYLVKRTGEKVFLECVQDMDHENMFWYRQDPGLGLRLIYFSYDVKMKEKGDIPEGYSVSREKKERFSLILESASTNQTSMYLCASSPPGGGTEAFFGQGTRLTVV.

This chain uses TRBV12-3 or TRBV12-4 with TRBJ1-1, with a weak D call TRBD1 (5 bases). The V and J ends lost 4 bases and 5 bases respectively, with 17 bases between them. CDR3 length: 15 amino acids. CDR3 region: CASSSTQGVATEAFF. The CDR3 bases are TGTGCCAGCAGTTCGACCCAGGGAGTGGCGACTGAAGCTTTCTTT.

This clonotype was observed at least ten times. The chain carries TRBV3-1 and TRBJ1-1, with 7 nucleotides matching TRBD1. This CDR3 contains 14 residues. V trimming: 3 bases; J trimming: 1 base; junction bases outside the gene matches: 2. The germline V gene has CDR1 LGHDT and CDR2 YNNKEL (reference sequence). The CDR3 DNA reads as TGTGCCAGCAGCCACCGACAGGGGAACACTGAAGCTTTCTTT. Protein: CASSHRQGNTEAFF.

This clonotype was found many times. V gene TRBV7-9 combines with J gene TRBJ2-7; D is uncertain. V lost 5 bases, J lost 0 bases, and 17 bases lay in between. Germline V gene sequence: CDR1 SEHNR, CDR2 FQNEAQ (reference sequence). The CDR3 length is 16 residues. The CDR3 loop reads CASSLNKGMGSYEQYF. The DNA of the CDR3 is TGTGCCAGCAGCCTCAACAAGGGCATGGGCTCCTACGAGCAGTACTTC.